This is a list of T cell receptor beta chains from one sample in a study of blood T cell repertoires in COVID-19. TCRdb's copy holds only in-frame clones and misses some; the assay was immunoSEQ multiplex PCR. Of approximately 240,000 clones listed, roughly four fifths are singletons. Material: peripheral blood. The receptors originated from a woman aged 25 to 45 who had recovered from COVID-19. Both conserved end residues are part of each CDR3. A row's size may be missing; if present it is once, few, many or a size class.

TRBV12-3/TRBV12-4	NA	TRBJ1-5	CASSLGSGDQHF
TRBV6-5	NA	TRBJ1-1	CASRQGPEAFF
TRBV5-1	NA	TRBJ2-7	CASRLDRGSSYEQYF
TRBV12-3/TRBV12-4	few	TRBJ1-2	CARLQGLNYGYTF
TRBV3-1/TRBV3-2	NA	TRBJ2-3	CASSQKKRLGTDTQYF
TRBV3-1/TRBV3-2	NA	TRBJ2-1	CASSRRQGARNEQFF
TRBV11-2	NA	TRBJ2-7	CASSPTAGLYEQYF
TRBV5-1	NA	TRBJ2-1	CASSLERINEQFF
TRBV7-3	NA	TRBJ2-1	CASSHGLAGGSGTYNEQFF
TRBV7-6	once	TRBJ2-3	CASSLGTSGNLNTQYF
TRBV12-3/TRBV12-4	NA	TRBJ2-7	CASSLGGREQYF
TRBV28	NA	TRBJ1-5	CASRISGQGAHF
TRBV5-6	once	TRBJ2-1	CASSLSGRANNEQFF
TRBV21-1	NA	TRBJ2-2	CASSKVGLGLAGNTGELFF
TRBV7-2	NA	TRBJ1-1	CASSYRGCGTEAFF
TRBV3-1/TRBV3-2	NA	TRBJ2-7	CASSQRGPIYEQYF
TRBV30	NA	TRBJ1-5	CAWSGGFNQPQHF
TRBV7-8	few	TRBJ1-5	CASSLVRVTSNQPQHF
TRBV9	NA	TRBJ2-7	CASSPHLAGGYEQYF
TRBV7-3	NA	TRBJ2-1	CASSFYGGYYNEQFF
TRBV28	NA	TRBJ2-7	CASTSPQGGQYEQYF
TRBV5-5	NA	TRBJ2-7	CASSLYVEQYF
TRBV5-4	NA	TRBJ2-7	CASNPGGPQSEQYF
TRBV7-3	NA	TRBJ1-1	CASSSLEGVGTEAFF
TRBV19	NA	TRBJ2-1	CASSIRAGGYNEQFF
TRBV5-1	once	TRBJ2-4	CASTQGQSENIQYF
TRBV29-1	NA	TRBJ2-3	CSVETSTDTQYF
TRBV19	NA	TRBJ2-7	CASRRGQGTSYEQYF